This TCR beta chain comes out of a study of shared clonotypes between healthy human individuals. In the study overall: Those who served as donors were two women and a few men between the ages of 18 and 49. CD4 naive and CD4 memory each took three plates per donor, while CD8 naive took two and CD8 memory one.

Original analysis: Quality scores were absent from the junction-only immunoSEQ sequences, so filtering differed. The protocol was immunoSEQ multiplex PCR, while the TCRdb copy is restricted to in-frame clones and leaves out a portion. D and trimming come from the DNA, and the V and J calls and clone size come from that table. The data contain over 2 million clones, about 95% of them seen just once; the ten biggest clones take up 0.85% to 1.3%. CD45RO-negative, CCR7-selected cells formed the naive CD8 fraction, which excluded terminally differentiated effector memory CD45RA+ cells. CDR3 length equals 15 residues. The J segment lost 6 bases and the V segment lost 3 bases, leaving 10 bases of the junction unmatched. Germline assignment: CDR1 SGDLS and CDR2 YYNGEE.

The sequence came from a man between 18 and 29 years old in good health. The gene calls are TRBV9 and TRBJ2-7; 9 nucleotides agree with TRBD1. Sequencing was performed on naive CD8+ T cells sorted from blood. CDR3 coding DNA: TGTGCCAGCAGCGGTGGGGACAGGGCAGCAGGCGAGCAGTACTTC. This gives the protein CASSGGDRAAGEQYF.